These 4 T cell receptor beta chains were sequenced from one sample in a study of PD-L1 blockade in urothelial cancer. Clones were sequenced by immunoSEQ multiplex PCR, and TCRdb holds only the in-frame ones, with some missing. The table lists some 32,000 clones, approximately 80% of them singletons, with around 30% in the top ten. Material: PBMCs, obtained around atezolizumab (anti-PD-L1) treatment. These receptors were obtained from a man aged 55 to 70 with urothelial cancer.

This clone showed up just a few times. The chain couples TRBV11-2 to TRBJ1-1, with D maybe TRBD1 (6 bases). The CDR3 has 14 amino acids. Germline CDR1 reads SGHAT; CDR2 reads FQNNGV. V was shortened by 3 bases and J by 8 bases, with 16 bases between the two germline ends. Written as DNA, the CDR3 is TGTGCCAGCAGCTTGGCGGGGGGCAGCAGAGAAGCTTTCTTT. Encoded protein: CASSLAGGSREAFF. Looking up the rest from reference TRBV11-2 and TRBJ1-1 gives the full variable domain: EAGVAQSPRYKIIEKRQSVAFWCNPISGHATLYWYQQILGQGPKLLIQFQNNGVVDDSQLPKDRFSAERLKGVDSTLKIQPAKLEDSAVYLCASSLAGGSREAFFGQGTRLTVV.

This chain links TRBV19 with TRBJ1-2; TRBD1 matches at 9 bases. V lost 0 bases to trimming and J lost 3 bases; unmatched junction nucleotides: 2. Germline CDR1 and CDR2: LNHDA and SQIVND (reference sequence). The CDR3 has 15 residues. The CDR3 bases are TGTGCCAGTAGTATAGAACAGGGGGCTGACTATGGCTACACCTTC. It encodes CASSIEQGADYGYTF.

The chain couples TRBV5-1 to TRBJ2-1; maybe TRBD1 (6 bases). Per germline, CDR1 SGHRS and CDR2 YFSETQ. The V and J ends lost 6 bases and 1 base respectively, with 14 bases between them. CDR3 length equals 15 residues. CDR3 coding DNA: TGCGCCAGCAAAGGGATTGGACAGTCCTACAATGAGCAGTTCTTC. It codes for CASKGIGQSYNEQFF. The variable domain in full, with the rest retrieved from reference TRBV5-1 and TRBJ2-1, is KAGVTQTPRYLIKTRGQQVTLSCSPISGHRSVSWYQQTPGQGLQFLFEYFSETQRNKGNFPGRFSGRQFSNSRSEMNVSTLELGDSALYLCASKGIGQSYNEQFFGPGTRLTVL.

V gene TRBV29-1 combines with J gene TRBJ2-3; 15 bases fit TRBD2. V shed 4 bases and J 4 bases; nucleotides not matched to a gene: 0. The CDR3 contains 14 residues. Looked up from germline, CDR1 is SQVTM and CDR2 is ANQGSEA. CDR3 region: CSVGTSGRADTQYF. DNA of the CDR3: TGCAGCGTTGGGACTAGCGGGAGGGCAGATACGCAGTATTTT.